One and the same sample provided the 16 T cell receptor beta chains below, sequenced in a study of regulatory T cells in long-lasting Graves disease. Library construction for TCR beta used iRepertoire HTBI primers and Arm-PCR of CDR3 regions. One entry per CDR3 protein, called by TCRdb with MiXCR from the multiplex PCR reads. The repertoire holds 600,000 to 850,000 distinct CDR3 sequences, with around 32% as singletons. Time point reported: persistent/refractory GD, antithyroid drugs over 5 years with positive TRAb. Generation of the TCR library employed RNA extracted from PBMCs. Sequencing used peripheral blood mononuclear cells (PBMCs), obtained when the disease was refractory, from a patient treated with antithyroid drugs. The receptors derive from a female donor with Graves disease.

This clonotype was seen many times. The chain joins TRBV12-3 or TRBV12-4 to TRBJ1-1; D uncertain. This CDR3 has 15 residues. V was trimmed by 3 bases and J by 6 bases, leaving 17 bases between them. The CDR3 nucleotides read TGTGCCAGCAGTTTCCTCGGACGCGTAACGCCTGAAGCTTTCTTT. Its translation is CASSFLGRVTPEAFF.

The J gene is TRBJ1-3, the V gene TRBV4-1; D might be TRBD1 (6 bases). The V end lost 1 base, the J end lost 1 base, and 14 bases lay between the germline ends. This CDR3 has 17 amino acids. Germline V gives CDR1 MGHRA, CDR2 YSYEKL. CDR3 coding DNA: TGCGCCAGCAGCCAAGCCCCCGGGACACCTTCTGGAAACACCATATATTTT. Translated: CASSQAPGTPSGNTIYF.

This clonotype was observed a handful of times. The chain has TRBV6-9 and TRBJ1-1; D is undetermined. Trimming took off 3 bases at V and 10 bases at J, with 15 bases between the two ends. Germline CDR1 is MNHGY and CDR2 is SVAAGI. The CDR3 is 13 residues long. CDR3 sequence reads: CASSYPDVIGAFF. The CDR3 nucleotides read TGTGCCAGCAGTTACCCAGATGTAATTGGAGCTTTCTTT.

The rearrangement links TRBV7-6 to TRBJ1-1, with no clear D. CDR1 and CDR2 (germline): SGHVS, FNYEAQ. The germline V and J ends were trimmed by 7 bases and 0 bases, with 12 bases remaining between them. The CDR3 contains 14 residues. The CDR3 nucleotides are TGTGCCAGCACCTTTCCGGGGATGAACACTGAAGCTTTCTTT. As protein: CASTFPGMNTEAFF.

The chain joins TRBV6-5 to TRBJ1-3; 9 positions agree with TRBD1. After removal of 2 bases from V and 1 base from J, the junction contained 6 bases not matched to a gene. Germline CDR1 and CDR2: MNHEY and SVGAGI. This CDR3 spans 17 amino acids. The CDR3 loop is CASSYGTGSGSGNTIYF. In nucleotides, the CDR3 is TGTGCCAGCAGTTACGGGACAGGGTCGGGGTCTGGAAACACCATATATTTT.

The rearrangement uses TRBV12-3 or TRBV12-4 and TRBJ1-3; no firm D call. The ends were cut back, 5 bases at V and 4 bases at J, with 6 bases in the middle. The CDR3 runs 12 residues. The CDR3 sequence: CASSDWGNTIYF. DNA for the CDR3: TGTGCCAGCAGTGATTGGGGAAACACCATATATTTT.

This clonotype was detected only a few times. The gene calls are TRBV20-1 and TRBJ1-1; TRBD1 agrees at 9 bases. With 0 bases clipped from V and 5 bases from J, the junction kept 1 base outside the gene matches. Per germline, CDR1 DFQATT and CDR2 SNEGSKA (reference sequence). The CDR3 has 13 amino acids. The CDR3 loop reads CSARDGTGTEAFF. Written as DNA, the CDR3 is TGCAGTGCTAGAGACGGGACAGGGACTGAAGCTTTCTTT.

The chain links TRBV6-2 or TRBV6-3 to TRBJ1-1, with unresolved D. Per the germline V gene, CDR1 is MNHEY and CDR2 is SVGEGT. The CDR3 length is 13 residues. Trimming removed 0 bases at V and 11 bases at J, with 13 bases between. This CDR3 reads CASSYSGRAPAFF. The CDR3, as DNA: TGTGCCAGCAGTTACTCAGGGAGGGCGCCGGCTTTCTTT.

This clonotype was seen many times. This chain joins TRBV24-1 and TRBJ2-2; 10 bases are shared with TRBD1. The V and J ends lost 9 bases and 5 bases, in that order; junction bases with no gene match: 2. The CDR3 is made up of 13 amino acids. Germline loops: CDR1 KGHDR, CDR2 SFDVKD. CDR3 in DNA: TGTGCCACCCGACAGGGGGCAACCGGGGAGCTGTTTTTT. Translated, it gives CATRQGATGELFF.

This chain joins TRBV19 and TRBJ1-2, with D unclear. CDR1 is LNHDA, CDR2 SQIVND, per germline (reference sequence). Trimming left V 0 bases short and J 3 bases short, with 11 bases between. This CDR3 has 15 amino acids. The CDR3 bases are TGTGCCAGTAGTATAGATGAATCGAGTCACTATGGCTACACCTTC. Amino acid sequence: CASSIDESSHYGYTF.

This clonotype has at least ten counts. This rearrangement joins TRBV2 to TRBJ2-5; the match to TRBD2 covers 7 bases. With V trimmed by 4 bases and J by 5 bases, 4 bases remained unmatched. CDR1 is SNHLY and CDR2 is FYNNEI in the germline V gene. The CDR3 has 13 residues. The CDR3 spells CASSGGGQETQYF. CDR3 DNA: TGTGCCAGCAGTGGCGGGGGTCAGGAGACCCAGTACTTC.

The chain links TRBV19 to TRBJ2-6; possible D gene TRBD1, 6 bases. This CDR3 is built from 16 residues. Germline V gene lookup returns CDR1 LNHDA and CDR2 SQIVND (reference sequence). Trimming took off 3 bases at V and 3 bases at J, with 12 bases between the two ends. The CDR3 coding sequence is TGTGCCAGTAGTATCTACAGGGAGAGTGGGGCCAACGTCCTGACTTTC. Translated, it gives CASSIYRESGANVLTF.

The table lists this clonotype with a few counts. The chain uses TRBV27 and TRBJ2-7, with a weak D call TRBD1 (6 bases). The CDR3 extends over 15 amino acids. Germline CDR1 is MNHEY and CDR2 is SMNVEV (reference sequence). Trimming stripped 4 bases from V and 2 bases from J, with 15 bases between. The CDR3 nucleotides read TGTGCCAGCAGTTACGTAATGACAGGTGCCTACGAGCAGTACTTC. As protein: CASSYVMTGAYEQYF.

This clonotype was recorded many times. CDR3 residues: CASSKTGVNQPQHF. The CDR3 region has the DNA TGTGCCAGCAGCAAGACAGGAGTCAATCAGCCCCAGCATTTT. This chain joins TRBV12-3 or TRBV12-4 and TRBJ1-5; the D gene is possibly TRBD1 (6 bases). V was cut by 6 bases and J by 3 bases, with 12 bases left in between. There are 14 residues in the CDR3.

This chain joins TRBV29-1 and TRBJ2-7; TRBD2 matches 8 bases. The CDR3 runs to 13 residues. V lost 4 bases, J lost 6 bases, and 8 bases stayed unmatched. CDR1 is SQVTM, CDR2 ANQGSEA, per germline. CDR3 coding DNA: TGCAGCGTTGGAAGCGGGAGAAGCCCCGAGCAGTACTTC. This gives the protein CSVGSGRSPEQYF.

This clonotype was detected a few times. This rearrangement joins TRBV6-1 to TRBJ2-7, with 8 bases lining up with TRBD2. In germline, CDR1 is MNHNS, CDR2 SASEGT. V gave up 7 bases and J gave up 0 bases; unmatched junction bases: 5. This CDR3 has 14 amino acids. CDR3 in DNA: TGTGCCAGCACCTCCAGCGGGGGCTCCTACGAGCAGTACTTC. As protein: CASTSSGGSYEQYF.